One and the same sample provided the 19 T cell receptor beta chains below, sequenced in a study of T cell clonality in common variable immunodeficiency. General study points: Reportedly, TCR beta sequences from common variable immunodeficiency showed fewer deletions and N-nucleotide insertions.

Antigen specificity for these receptors is unknown. Assay: immunoSEQ multiplex PCR; the TCRdb copy retains only in-frame clones and omits some. Captured here are roughly 30,000 clones, none seen once; the top ten comprise around 3%. The sample consisted of peripheral blood mononuclear cells. These receptors originate from a human donor with common variable immunodeficiency.

This clone was seen repeatedly, ten times or more. The read terminates 3 residues before the CDR3 end, so the remaining end is supplied by the germline J gene. The chain is built from TRBV19 and TRBJ2-3, with D possibly TRBD1 on 6 matching bases. CDR1 and CDR2 (germline): LNHDA, SQIVND (reference sequence). V lost 3 bases, J lost 0 bases, and 10 bases lay in between. The CDR3 spans 15 residues. CDR3 amino acids: CASSIWTASTDTQYF. The covered CDR3 bases are TGTGCCAGTAGTATTTGGACAGCTAGCACAGATACG.

Many counts were recorded for this clone. The read ends 3 residues shy of where the CDR3 ends; the end is completed using the germline J gene. J is TRBJ1-2 and V is TRBV2, with D perhaps matching TRBD1 (6 bases). CDR1 SNHLY and CDR2 FYNNEI come from the germline V gene. Trimming stripped 11 bases from V and 3 bases from J, with 16 bases between. CDR3 length: 13 residues. CDR3 DNA (partial): TGTGCCTCTCAGGGGCAGAGAGACTATGGC. Its translation is CASQGQRDYG. In full, the CDR3 is CASQGQRDYGYTF.

CDR3 bases read: TGTGCCGCCTCGTCTAGCGGGACCCCAGATACG. It is translated as CAASSSGTPDT. The CDR3, in full, reads CAASSSGTPDTQYF. V and J are TRBV19 and TRBJ2-3, with 9 bases lining up with TRBD2. Read sequence stops 3 residues before the CDR3 end, and the germline J gene provides the missing end. The germline V gene has CDR1 LNHDA and CDR2 SQIVND (reference sequence). The J segment lost 4 bases and the V segment lost 11 bases, leaving 10 bases of the junction unmatched. The CDR3 spans 14 residues.

In this sample, this clone turned up a few times. The CDR3 goes on 3 residues after the read ends, and that part is filled in from the germline J gene. The chain links TRBV19 to TRBJ1-2; D uncertain. V lost 2 bases, J lost 0 bases, and 10 bases lay in between. Looked up from germline, CDR1 is LNHDA and CDR2 is SQIVND (reference sequence). The CDR3 extends over 15 amino acids. CDR3: CASSISEGANYGYTF. The DNA read from the CDR3 is TGTGCCAGTAGTATAAGTGAGGGCGCTAACTATGGC.

This clone was seen ten or more times. The read ends 3 residues before the CDR3 terminus; that terminus is restored from the germline J gene. The chain has TRBV29-1 and TRBJ1-5; 12 bases match TRBD1. There are 14 residues in the CDR3. With V trimmed by 6 bases and J by 4 bases, 4 bases remained unmatched. Germline CDR1 SQVTM, CDR2 ANQGSEA. Incomplete CDR3 DNA: TGCAGCGTACCGGGACAGGGGGCAAATCAGCCC. Residues: CSVPGQGANQP. The full CDR3 sequence reads CSVPGQGANQPQHF.

The table lists this clone with many counts. The read gets to within 3 residues of the CDR3 end, and the germline J gene fills in the rest. This rearrangement joins TRBV2 to TRBJ1-5; the match to TRBD1 covers 7 bases. The CDR3 spans 15 residues. The V and J ends lost 0 bases and 7 bases, in that order; junction bases with no gene match: 6. In germline, CDR1 is SNHLY, CDR2 FYNNEI. CDR3: CASSEARQGWQPQHF. CDR3 DNA, as far as it was read: TGTGCCAGCAGTGAAGCTCGACAGGGATGGCAGCCC. Based on the CDR3 plus reference TRBV2 and TRBJ1-5, the full variable domain is EPEVTQTPSHQVTQMGQEVILRCVPISNHLYFYWYRQILGQKVEFLVSFYNNEISEKSEIFDDQFSVERPDGSNFTLKIRSTKLEDSAMYFCASSEARQGWQPQHFGDGTRLSIL.

The sequenced CDR3 bases are TGTGCCAGCAGTGAAAGGGAATTCGGGACAGGCCAAGGGCAAGAGACC. This translates into CASSEREFGTGQGQET. The complete CDR3 reads CASSEREFGTGQGQETQYF. The chain has TRBV2 and TRBJ2-5, with 8 positions matching TRBD1. With the read ending 3 residues before the CDR3 end, the germline J gene is used to fill in that end. Germline CDR1 and CDR2: SNHLY and FYNNEI. V trimming: 2 bases; J trimming: 2 bases; junction bases outside the gene matches: 16. This CDR3 spans 19 amino acids.

In this sample, this clone turned up many times. The read stops 3 residues short of the end of the CDR3; the missing end is completed from the germline J gene. The rearrangement joins TRBV20-1 to TRBJ1-2, with TRBD1 as a possible D gene (6 bases). Looked up from germline, CDR1 is DFQATT and CDR2 is SNEGSKA (reference sequence). Trimming took 5 bases from V and 5 from J, leaving 12 bases between them. The CDR3 spans 12 residues. The CDR3 DNA, read in part, is TGCAGTGCTGGCGGGGGCGGATATGGC. Its translation is CSAGGGGYG. The CDR3 as a whole reads CSAGGGGYGYTF.

Ten or more counts support this clone. The sequence runs out 3 residues before the end of the CDR3; the remainder is reconstructed from the germline J gene. V is TRBV29-1 and J is TRBJ1-1, with D tentatively TRBD1 (6 bases). This CDR3 region has 12 residues. Between the trimmed V and J ends, which lost 7 bases and 6 bases, there was a span of 15 bases. Germline loops: CDR1 SQVTM, CDR2 ANQGSEA. The covered CDR3 bases are TGCAGCGCGGATAGGGGGTCAGCTGAA. Translated: CSADRGSAE. The complete CDR3 sequence is CSADRGSAEAFF.

This clone was counted at least ten times. The read finishes 3 residues shy of the CDR3 end, and the germline J gene is used to complete it. The V gene is TRBV18, the J gene TRBJ2-1; 9 positions agree with TRBD1. The germline gives CDR1 KGHSH, CDR2 LQKENI. The CDR3 is made up of 15 amino acids. J gave up 1 base and V 3 bases, and 1 base lay outside the gene matches. The CDR3 reads CASSPGQGSYNEQFF. The covered CDR3 bases are TGTGCCAGCTCACCGGGACAGGGATCCTACAATGAG.

About this clone: The read is 3 residues too short to cover the CDR3 end, so that end is filled in from the germline J gene. The chain carries TRBV30 and TRBJ2-3; D may match TRBD1 or TRBD2 (5 bases each). The CDR3 is 17 amino acids. The V end was cut by 5 bases, the J end by 0 bases, with 21 bases between. Germline assignment: CDR1 GTSNPN and CDR2 SVGIG (reference sequence). The CDR3 is CAWDFGKVRESTDTQYF. CDR3 bases read: TGTGCCTGGGATTTTGGGAAAGTCAGGGAGAGCACAGATACG. The variable domain in full, completed from reference TRBV30 and TRBJ2-3, reads SQTIHQWPATLVQPVGSPLSLECTVEGTSNPNLYWYRQAAGRGLQLLFYSVGIGQISSEVPQNLSASRPQDRQFILSSKKLLLSDSGFYLCAWDFGKVRESTDTQYFGPGTRLTVL.

There are many counts of this clone. The read gets to within 3 residues of the CDR3 end, and the germline J gene fills in the rest. V usage is TRBV29-1 and J usage is TRBJ1-2; 8 positions agree with TRBD1. Germline trimming cut 4 bases from V and 5 bases from J; bases unmatched to any gene: 6. The length of the CDR3 is 13 residues. In germline, CDR1 is SQVTM, CDR2 ANQGSEA. CDR3 bases read: TGCAGCGTTGTGCAGGGGGCTAGGTATGGC. Protein: CSVVQGARYG. From start to end, the CDR3 is CSVVQGARYGYTF.

At least ten counts were recorded for this clone. Read data end 3 residues before the CDR3 end; the end is taken from the germline J gene. V is TRBV5-6 and J is TRBJ2-1, with D unclear. The CDR3 is 13 residues long. V lost 0 bases and J lost 7, with 8 bases in between. CDR1 and CDR2 (germline): SGHDT, YYEEEE. This chain's CDR3 is CASSLDRVNEQFF. CDR3 DNA (partial): TGTGCCAGCAGCTTGGATCGGGTGAATGAG.

This clone was seen many times. The read is 3 residues too short to cover the CDR3 end, so that end is filled in from the germline J gene. The J gene is TRBJ2-2, the V gene TRBV5-1, with D tentatively TRBD2 (6 bases). With 0 bases removed from V and 4 bases from J, the gap between germline ends came to 7 bases. The CDR3 spans 14 residues. In germline, CDR1 is SGHRS, CDR2 YFSETQ. Incomplete CDR3 DNA: TGCGCCAGCAGCTTGGGTAGCGGCACCGGGGAG. Translating gives CASSLGSGTGE. The full CDR3 protein reads CASSLGSGTGELFF.

This clone was picked up many times. The CDR3 end is not reached by the read, which stops 3 residues before it; the germline J gene fills it in. The chain has TRBV2 and TRBJ2-1, with TRBD2 matching 8 bases. V trimming: 4 bases; J trimming: 8 bases; junction bases outside the gene matches: 7. The CDR3 runs 14 residues. Germline V gene sequence: CDR1 SNHLY, CDR2 FYNNEI. The covered CDR3 bases are TGTGCCAGCAGTGCCCTTCGGGGGGGACATGAG. Its translation: CASSALRGGHE. The entire CDR3 reads CASSALRGGHEQFF.

This clone has at least ten counts. The CDR3 end falls 3 residues outside the read, so it is completed with the germline J gene. V gene TRBV19 combines with J gene TRBJ2-1; 8 bases map to TRBD2. The germline CDR1 and CDR2 sequences are LNHDA and SQIVND (reference sequence). The CDR3 loop spans 12 amino acids. V lost 5 bases and J lost 9; bases outside the gene matches: 3. The CDR3 here is CASSALAGEQFF. CDR3 bases read: TGTGCCAGTAGTGCGCTAGCGGGTGAG.

Ten or more counts support this clone. The read halts 3 residues ahead of the CDR3 end, with the missing end drawn from the germline J gene. V is TRBV5-1 and J is TRBJ2-2; possible D gene TRBD2, 5 bases. The V and J ends lost 6 bases and 6 bases respectively, with 18 bases between them. The germline gives CDR1 SGHRS, CDR2 YFSETQ. CDR3 length equals 15 residues. CDR3 loop: CASTNTGRGSGELFF. The CDR3 bases that were read are TGCGCCAGCACGAACACGGGGAGAGGATCCGGGGAG.

This clone was seen at least ten times. The read ends 3 residues early relative to the CDR3; the germline J gene fills the gap. V gene TRBV5-4 combines with J gene TRBJ2-3, with D maybe TRBD1 (6 bases). This CDR3 comprises 13 residues. V gave up 3 bases and J gave up 5 bases, with 10 bases separating them. Germline assignment: CDR1 SGHNT and CDR2 YYREEE (reference sequence). The CDR3 bases that were read are TGTGCCAGCAGCTCCCAACAGGGAGATACG. This sequence encodes CASSSQQGDT. The full-length CDR3 reads as CASSSQQGDTQYF.

This clone was detected ten times or more. The read gets to within 3 residues of the CDR3 end, and the germline J gene fills in the rest. The rearrangement uses TRBV30 and TRBJ1-1; D unclear. The V gene's germline CDR1 is GTSNPN and CDR2 SVGIG (reference sequence). Deletions cut 4 bases from V and 2 bases from J, with 5 bases between. CDR3 length equals 11 residues. The covered CDR3 bases are TGTGCCTGGACGCGAAACACTGAA. Its protein is CAWTRNTE. The entire CDR3 sequence reads CAWTRNTEAFF.